These 27 T cell receptor beta chains were sequenced from one sample in a study of blood T cells in healthy people across ages (dated by TCRdb to the mid-2010s). The library was obtained by 5' RACE. A second roughly 6 to 12 cycle PCR used a sample-barcoded 5' primer and a J-beta primer mix. TCRdb reworked the public reads: Q25 trimming with fastp, MiXCR clone assembly, productive beta chains retained. Entries are consolidated by CDR3 protein sequence, retaining the most common genes and DNA. The sample table records 1.5 million to 2 million distinct CDR3 sequences; approximately 40% of these occur just once. Of the sample, around 23% is held by the ten largest clones. Specimen: blood. The receptors here all came from a human donor in good health.

This clonotype was counted between two and nine times. The chain recombines TRBV20-1 with TRBJ2-7, with TRBD2 matching over 7 bases. The CDR3 consists of 11 residues. With 7 bases clipped from V and 2 bases from J, the junction kept 2 bases outside the gene matches. Germline lookup yields CDR1 DFQATT and CDR2 SNEGSKA (reference sequence). Here the CDR3 DNA reads TGCAGTGGACGGGGGGCCTACGAGCAGTACTTC. This gives the protein CSGRGAYEQYF.

The gene calls are TRBV3-1 and TRBJ1-2; possibly TRBD1 for D (5 bases). The ends were cut back, 1 base at V and 4 bases at J, with 10 bases in the middle. The CDR3 is 14 amino acids. From germline, CDR1 is LGHDT and CDR2 YNNKEL (reference sequence). The CDR3 sequence: CASSQVMGTYGYTF. In DNA form, the CDR3 reads TGTGCCAGCAGCCAAGTGATGGGGACCTATGGCTACACCTTC.

A remark on this clonotype: This may arise from a read error, as a much more abundant clone is one base away. The chain is built from TRBV7-6 and TRBJ2-5; TRBD1 matches 8 bases. The better agreement between TRBJ2-7 and the DNA end casts doubt on the J call. CDR1 and CDR2 from the germline V gene are SGHVS and FNYEAQ. The CDR3 loop spans 15 amino acids. CDR3 sequence (DNA): TGTGCCGGCAGCTTACAGGGGGACATTTCCTACGAGCAGTACTTC. It encodes CAGSLQGDISYEQYF.

Note on this clonotype: One end of the junction does not line up with germline, which may come from a read error. The chain combines TRBV20-1 with TRBJ1-2; no firm D call. The V gene's germline CDR1 is DFQATT and CDR2 SNEGSKA (reference sequence). This CDR3 is 12 amino acids long. CDR3 region: CSARTRDYGYTF. CDR3 nucleotide sequence: TGTAGTGCTAGAACACGGGACTATGGCTACACCTTC.

This clonotype turned up a few times. The chain has TRBV29-1 and TRBJ2-7, with D possibly matching TRBD2 (5 bases). V shed 0 bases and J shed 10 bases, with 19 bases lying between them. Germline V gives CDR1 SQVTM, CDR2 ANQGSEA. This CDR3 contains 14 residues. CDR3 protein: CSVEDALLREPQYF. CDR3 bases: TGCAGCGTTGAAGATGCCCTTCTAAGGGAGCCCCAGTACTTC.

This clonotype showed up just once. The junction shows a germline mismatch at one end, possibly a read error. This chain uses TRBV12-3 or TRBV12-4 with TRBJ2-3; tentative D call: TRBD2 (7 bases). This CDR3 contains 15 residues. CDR3 sequence reads: CASTLRGGIVDAQYF. The CDR3 bases are TGTGCCAGCACCCTGAGGGGGGGGATCGTAGATGCGCAGTATTTT.

The genes are TRBV11-3 and TRBJ2-2; 7 bases line up with TRBD2. CDR3 length: 16 amino acids. Germline V gene lookup returns CDR1 SGHNT and CDR2 YENEEA. The J segment lost 4 bases and the V segment lost 3 bases, leaving 8 bases of the junction unmatched. The CDR3 sequence: CASSFLRGLLTGELFF. The CDR3 region has the DNA TGTGCCAGCAGCTTTTTGCGGGGGTTACTCACCGGGGAGCTGTTTTTT. The complete variable domain, with remaining parts taken from reference TRBV11-3 and TRBJ2-2, reads EAGVVQSPRYKIIEKKQPVAFWCNPISGHNTLYWYLQNLGQGPELLIRYENEEAVDDSQLPKDRFSAERLKGVDSTLKIQPAELGDSAVYLCASSFLRGLLTGELFFGEGSRLTVL.

The chain recombines TRBV29-1 with TRBJ2-2, with 8 bases identical to TRBD1. Germline V gene sequence: CDR1 SQVTM, CDR2 ANQGSEA. This CDR3 region has 16 residues. V gave up 0 bases and J gave up 6 bases; unmatched junction bases: 9. CDR3 nucleotide sequence: TGCAGCGTTGAAGATCGGGACAGGAAAACATCCGGGGAGCTGTTTTTT. It encodes CSVEDRDRKTSGELFF.

J is TRBJ1-1 and V is TRBV12-3 or TRBV12-4, with D uncertain. The CDR3 has 11 amino acids. Trimming pared 6 bases from V and 8 bases from J, leaving 10 bases between. The CDR3 reads CASSPYREAFF. The DNA of the CDR3 is TGTGCCAGCAGCCCATACCGCGAAGCTTTCTTT.

This clonotype was picked up many times. The rearrangement joins TRBV12-3 or TRBV12-4 to TRBJ1-2, with D possibly matching TRBD1 (5 bases). The CDR3 runs 12 residues. V lost 7 bases and J 3 bases, leaving 9 bases between the germline ends. The CDR3 DNA is TGTGCCAGCACCGGGGGGTACTATGGCTACACCTTC. Its protein is CASTGGYYGYTF.

This clonotype has a handful of counts. The chain combines TRBV18 with TRBJ2-7; 8 bases are shared with TRBD2. This CDR3 is 15 amino acids long. V was pared by 6 bases and J by 7 bases, with 14 bases of the junction left unmatched. The germline CDR1 and CDR2 sequences are KGHSH and LQKENI. The chain's CDR3 is CASSSGLAGPLEQYF. The CDR3 coding sequence is TGTGCCAGCTCCAGTGGACTAGCCGGTCCTCTGGAGCAGTACTTC.

This clonotype has only a few counts. The V call is TRBV5-1, the J call TRBJ2-1; the D call may be TRBD1 or TRBD2 (7 bases each). The V end was cut by 4 bases, the J end by 2 bases, with 19 bases between. The CDR3 contains 17 residues. Germline loops: CDR1 SGHRS, CDR2 YFSETQ. The DNA for the CDR3 is TGCGCCAGCAGCGGGAGGGACAGAGGGAAACCCTACAATGAGCAGTTCTTC. This codes for CASSGRDRGKPYNEQFF.

In regard to this clonotype: Compared with germline, one end of the junction differs, possibly owing to a read error. The rearrangement joins TRBV7-9 to TRBJ1-5, with D possibly matching TRBD1 (5 bases). Germline V gene lookup returns CDR1 SEHNR and CDR2 FQNEAQ (reference sequence). The CDR3 spans 15 residues. CDR3: CASSEGNRGRGPQHF. CDR3 sequence (DNA): TGTGCCAGCAGCGAGGGGAATCGAGGTCGGGGTCCCCAGCATTTC.

This chain links TRBV20-1 with TRBJ2-7, with 13 bases fitting TRBD2. V shed 3 bases and J 6 bases; nucleotides not matched to a gene: 14. The germline gives CDR1 DFQATT, CDR2 SNEGSKA (reference sequence). This CDR3 comprises 17 residues. CDR3 in DNA: TGCAGTGCTAGTATCCCACCGGGACTAGCGGGGTCCAGCGAGCAGTACTTC. This translates into CSASIPPGLAGSSEQYF.

CDR3 DNA sequence: TGTGCCAGCAGCTTGGGGCAGGGGGCGTCCCTCTATGGCTACACCTTC. Protein product: CASSLGQGASLYGYTF. The chain couples TRBV7-9 to TRBJ1-2; the match to TRBD1 covers 8 bases. This CDR3 spans 16 amino acids. Germline V gene sequence: CDR1 SEHNR, CDR2 FQNEAQ (reference sequence). V was pared by 3 bases and J by 4 bases, with 10 bases of the junction left unmatched.

This chain uses TRBV3-1 with TRBJ2-3; either TRBD1 or TRBD2 may fit D (6 bases each). The CDR3 totals 19 residues. CDR1 is LGHDT and CDR2 is YNNKEL in the germline V gene (reference sequence). Trimming took off 2 bases at V and 2 bases at J, with 23 bases between the two ends. CDR3 region: CASSQTTLRVGGHTDTQYF. Written as DNA, the CDR3 is TGTGCCAGCAGCCAAACCACTCTTCGTGTGGGGGGCCACACAGATACGCAGTATTTT.

The V call is TRBV12-3 or TRBV12-4, the J call TRBJ2-1; 9 bases map to TRBD2. The CDR3 is made up of 16 amino acids. Trimming at V came to 3 bases and at J to 4 bases, leaving 7 bases not matched to a gene. The CDR3 region has the DNA TGTGCCAGCAGTTTTGCGGGGGGGGCCGGTTACAATGAGCAGTTCTTC. The encoded protein is CASSFAGGAGYNEQFF.

The chain uses TRBV4-1 and TRBJ2-7, with 7 bases aligning to TRBD2. The CDR3 has 18 amino acids. Germline CDR1 and CDR2: MGHRA and YSYEKL. Trimming took 1 base from V and 0 from J; bases not matched to a gene: 12. The CDR3, as DNA: TGCGCCAGCAGCCAAGGGTGGGGACTACGATTAAGCTCCTACGAGCAGTACTTC. Translation: CASSQGWGLRLSSYEQYF.

This clonotype was picked up a small number of times. The rearrangement links TRBV20-1 to TRBJ2-7; the D is unclear. The end of the DNA fits TRBJ2-5 better, so the J call may be wrong. Germline lookup yields CDR1 DFQATT and CDR2 SNEGSKA (reference sequence). This CDR3 has 10 amino acids. The DNA for the CDR3 is TGCAGTGCTAGAGTTGGGACCCAGTACTTC. It codes for CSARVGTQYF.

About this clonotype itself: Just one base apart from a much larger clone, this may be a read error. The rearrangement uses TRBV28 and TRBJ2-5, with 8 nucleotides matching TRBD2. Germline CDR1 reads MDHEN; CDR2 reads SYDVKM. The CDR3 consists of 14 residues. The V and J ends lost 7 bases and 11 bases, in that order; junction bases with no gene match: 15. In DNA, the CDR3 is TGTGCCAGCATCGGGGGGGGCCTTTACAATGAGCAGTACTTC. Translating gives CASIGGGLYNEQYF. Full variable domain (outside the CDR3, taken from reference TRBV28 and TRBJ2-5): DVKVTQSSRYLVKRTGEKVFLECVQDMDHENMFWYRQDPGLGLRLIYFSYDVKMKEKGDIPEGYSVSREKKERFSLILESASTNQTSMYLCASIGGGLYNEQYFGPGTRLLVL.

The CDR3 region is CASSPRGVAHYGYTF. The CDR3 DNA is TGTGCCAGCAGCCCACGGGGGGTCGCCCACTATGGCTACACCTTC. This chain joins TRBV7-8 and TRBJ1-2, with a possible D match to TRBD1 (5 bases). V was clipped by 5 bases and J by 3 bases, with 16 bases between them. CDR3 length: 15 residues. The germline V gene has CDR1 SGHVS and CDR2 FQNEAQ.

V usage is TRBV29-1 and J usage is TRBJ1-1, with D perhaps TRBD1 (5 bases). Germline CDR1 is SQVTM and CDR2 is ANQGSEA. The CDR3 consists of 12 residues. The CDR3 DNA follows: TGCATCACGGGACCGACTTACACTGAAGCTTTCTTT. Its translation is CITGPTYTEAFF.

The chain employs TRBV20-1 and TRBJ2-7; D is unresolved. The CDR3 runs 13 residues. Per the germline V gene, CDR1 is DFQATT and CDR2 is SNEGSKA (reference sequence). The ends were cut back, 3 bases at V and 9 bases at J, with 18 bases in the middle. This CDR3 reads CSARSPGIGWQYF. CDR3 DNA: TGCAGTGCTAGGTCCCCGGGTATCGGTTGGCAGTACTTC.

Points on this clonotype: One end of the junction does not line up with germline, which may come from a read error. V gene TRBV28 combines with J gene TRBJ1-4; D remains ambiguous. CDR3 length: 17 amino acids. The germline V gene encodes CDR1 MDHEN and CDR2 SYDVKM. The CDR3 DNA reads TGTGCCAGCAGCCGTCCTTCCCAAGTTGCAACTACTGAAAAACTGTTTTTT. Protein sequence: CASSRPSQVATTEKLFF.

This clonotype was counted only a few times. The CDR3 nucleotides read TGCAGCGTTGAAGCCTGGGGGGGCTACAATGAGCAGTTCTTC. Its protein product is CSVEAWGGYNEQFF. The rearrangement joins TRBV29-1 to TRBJ2-1; 7 bases fit TRBD2. The CDR3 runs to 14 residues. Per germline, CDR1 SQVTM and CDR2 ANQGSEA. The ends lost 1 base at V and 3 bases at J; junction bases unmatched: 3.

As for this clonotype: Mismatch with germline at one junction end may stem from a read error. The chain couples TRBV7-9 to TRBJ1-2, with TRBD1 matching over 8 bases. The germline V gene encodes CDR1 SEHNR and CDR2 FQNEAQ (reference sequence). The CDR3 loop spans 14 amino acids. Written as DNA, the CDR3 is TGTGCCAGCAGCAAAGGACAGGGCTGCTATGGCTGCACCTTC. Translated: CASSKGQGCYGCTF.

The V call is TRBV20-1, the J call TRBJ2-5; 8 bases are shared with TRBD2. Germline V gene sequence: CDR1 DFQATT, CDR2 SNEGSKA (reference sequence). The CDR3 is 17 amino acids. J gave up 11 bases and V 0 bases, and 20 bases lay outside the gene matches. The CDR3 DNA is TGCAGTGCTAGAGACTTCAGGGGACTAGTATTGGAAATTGAGCAGTACTTC. It codes for CSARDFRGLVLEIEQYF.